What follows are 6 T cell receptor beta chains derived from one specimen sequenced in a study of OX40 agonist ivuxolimab in advanced cancers. Libraries were prepared by immunoSEQ multiplex PCR; TCRdb keeps only in-frame clonotypes and omits some of them. This sample carries around 110,000 clones, around 93% of them seen once, and the ten largest clones take 0.15% to 0.17%. Specimen: CD4+ or CD8+ T cells sorted from blood, collected in a trial of the OX40 agonist ivuxolimab. The receptor set was obtained from an adult with an advanced solid tumor such as melanoma, head and neck, liver or kidney cancer.

V usage is TRBV7-8 and J usage is TRBJ2-1; D not certain. Germline CDR1 is SGHVS and CDR2 is FQNEAQ. CDR3 length: 14 amino acids. V lost 6 bases to trimming and J lost 0 bases, with 9 bases between them. CDR3 nucleotides: TGTGCCAGCAGGTACTCGAGCTCCTACAATGAGCAGTTCTTC. This encodes CASRYSSSYNEQFF.

This sequence joins TRBV2 and TRBJ2-7; 9 positions agree with TRBD1. This CDR3 has 14 residues. Germline V lookup: CDR1 SNHLY, CDR2 FYNNEI. V shed 6 bases and J 0 bases; nucleotides not matched to a gene: 3. CDR3 bases: TGTGCCAGCAGAGACAGGGGGGTCTCCTACGAGCAGTACTTC. Translating it yields CASRDRGVSYEQYF.

This clone appeared a single time. This chain joins TRBV7-9 and TRBJ1-1; tentatively, D is TRBD1 (6 bases). The length of the CDR3 is 16 residues. V was pared by 3 bases and J by 1 base, with 15 bases between. CDR1 and CDR2 (germline): SEHNR, FQNEAQ (reference sequence). This chain's CDR3 is CASSFQRTARNTEAFF. CDR3 DNA sequence: TGTGCCAGCAGCTTCCAGAGGACAGCTCGGAACACTGAAGCTTTCTTT.

The chain is built from TRBV28 and TRBJ1-2, with TRBD1 as a possible D gene (5 bases). Trimming took off 3 bases at V and 1 base at J, with 18 bases between the two ends. CDR1 is MDHEN, CDR2 SYDVKM, per germline. The CDR3 totals 17 residues. The chain's CDR3 is CASSLRQSILLNYGYTF. In nucleotides, the CDR3 is TGTGCCAGCAGTTTGAGACAGAGTATTTTGCTTAACTATGGCTACACCTTC.

The chain has TRBV19 and TRBJ1-1; 8 bases align to TRBD1. The ends lost 7 bases at V and 1 base at J; junction bases unmatched: 17. The CDR3 loop spans 18 amino acids. Germline lookup yields CDR1 LNHDA and CDR2 SQIVND (reference sequence). The CDR3 DNA follows: TGTGCCAGTACCCATAGGGGGACGGGGACAGGCCAGAACACTGAAGCTTTCTTT. This gives the protein CASTHRGTGTGQNTEAFF.

The chain combines TRBV9 with TRBJ1-1; TRBD1 matches 8 bases. Germline V lookup: CDR1 SGDLS, CDR2 YYNGEE. Trimming cost V 3 bases and J 1 base; bases outside gene matches: 8. The CDR3 is 16 amino acids. The CDR3 reads CASSASTGASNTEAFF. CDR3 coding DNA: TGTGCCAGCAGCGCTTCGACAGGGGCCTCGAACACTGAAGCTTTCTTT.